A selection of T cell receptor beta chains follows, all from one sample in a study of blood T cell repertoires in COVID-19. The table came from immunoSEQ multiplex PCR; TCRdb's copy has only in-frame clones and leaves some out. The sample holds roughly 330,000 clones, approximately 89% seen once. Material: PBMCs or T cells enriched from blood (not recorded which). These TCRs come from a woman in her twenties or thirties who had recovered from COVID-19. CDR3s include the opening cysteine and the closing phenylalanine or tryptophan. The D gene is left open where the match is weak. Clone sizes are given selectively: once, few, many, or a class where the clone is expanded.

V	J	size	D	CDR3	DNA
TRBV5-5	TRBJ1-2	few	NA	CASSSGDANYGYTF	TGTGCCAGCAGCTCAGGTGATGCTAACTATGGCTACACCTTC
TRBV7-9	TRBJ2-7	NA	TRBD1	CASSRGQGAAYEQYF	TGTGCCAGCAGCCGGGGACAGGGGGCGGCCTACGAGCAGTACTTC
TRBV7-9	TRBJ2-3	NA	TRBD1	CASSLVPGTGYADTQYF	TGTGCCAGCAGCCTAGTCCCCGGGACAGGGTACGCAGATACGCAGTATTTT
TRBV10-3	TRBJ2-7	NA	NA	CAISESQRDEQYF	TGTGCCATCAGTGAGTCGCAGCGGGACGAGCAGTACTTC
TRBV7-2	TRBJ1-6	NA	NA	CASSPRTAAVNSPLHF	TGTGCCAGCAGCCCAAGGACAGCGGCGGTAAATTCACCCCTCCACTTT
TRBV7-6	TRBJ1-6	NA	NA	CASSLDSGTNSPLHF	TGTGCCAGCAGCTTAGACTCAGGAACCAATTCACCCCTCCACTTT
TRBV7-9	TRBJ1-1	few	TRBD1	CASSLVGTEKGAFF	TGTGCCAGCAGCTTAGTCGGGACAGAAAAGGGGGCTTTCTTT
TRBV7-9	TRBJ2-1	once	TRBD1	CASSSSGQFNEQFF	TGTGCCAGCAGCTCCTCGGGACAGTTCAATGAGCAGTTCTTC
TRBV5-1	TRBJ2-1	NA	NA	CASSPAAGLDNEQFF	TGCGCCAGCAGCCCGGCAGCAGGGTTAGACAATGAGCAGTTCTTC
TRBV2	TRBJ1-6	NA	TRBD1	CASRNQRDRDSPLHF	TGTGCCAGCAGGAACCAAAGGGACAGAGATTCACCCCTCCACTTT
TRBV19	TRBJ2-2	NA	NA	CASRDIQGTGELFF	TGTGCCAGTAGGGATATACAGGGCACCGGGGAGCTGTTTTTT
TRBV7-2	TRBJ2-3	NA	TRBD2	CASSLDPGGSPDTQYF	TGTGCCAGCAGCTTAGATCCGGGGGGTAGTCCAGATACGCAGTATTTT
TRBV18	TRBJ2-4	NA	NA	CASSPPRAGGAKNIQYF	TGTGCCAGCTCACCACCTCGGGCAGGGGGGGCCAAAAACATTCAGTACTTC
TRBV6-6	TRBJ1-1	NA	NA	CASSYSGGEGTEAFF	TGTGCCAGCAGTTACTCGGGAGGGGAAGGCACTGAAGCTTTCTTT
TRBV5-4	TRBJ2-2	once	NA	CASSPRNTGELFF	TGTGCCAGCAGCCCGCGTAACACCGGGGAGCTGTTTTTT
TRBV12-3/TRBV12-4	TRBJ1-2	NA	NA	CASSLSPPGGYTF	TGTGCCAGCAGTTTATCTCCGCCGGGTGGCTACACCTTC
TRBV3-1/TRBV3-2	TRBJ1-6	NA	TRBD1	CASSQDRTGVSPLHF	TGTGCCAGCAGCCAAGATAGGACAGGGGTTTCACCCCTCCACTTT
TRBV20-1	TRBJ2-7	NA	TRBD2	CSASVSGGTAYEQYF	TGCAGTGCTAGTGTTAGCGGGGGGACTGCCTACGAGCAGTACTTC
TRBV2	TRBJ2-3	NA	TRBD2	CASTKESGGADTQYF	TGTGCCAGCACCAAAGAGAGCGGGGGGGCGGATACGCAGTATTTT
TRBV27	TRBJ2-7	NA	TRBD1	CASSPTGIRVEQYF	TGTGCCAGCAGTCCGACAGGGATTCGAGTTGAGCAGTACTTC
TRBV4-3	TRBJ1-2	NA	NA	CASSQEAGAPRGYTF	TGCGCCAGCAGCCAAGAGGCAGGGGCTCCGCGGGGCTACACCTTC
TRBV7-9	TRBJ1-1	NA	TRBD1	CASSLKGAESTEAFF	TGTGCCAGCAGCTTAAAGGGGGCGGAGAGCACTGAAGCTTTCTTT
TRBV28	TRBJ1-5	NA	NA	CASSLGHGGGQPQHF	TGTGCCAGCAGTTTAGGCCATGGGGGCGGTCAGCCCCAGCATTTT
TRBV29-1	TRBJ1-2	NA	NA	CSVGEGLRVTGYTF	TGCAGCGTTGGGGAGGGACTAAGGGTTACCGGCTACACCTTC